This T cell receptor (beta chain) derives from a study of glioma-infiltrating T cells after dendritic cell vaccination. Assay: immunoSEQ multiplex PCR; the TCRdb copy retains only in-frame clones and omits some. The sample comprises about 95,000 clones, over 65% of which are singletons, and less than 3% rests with the top ten. The CDR3 runs 14 residues. Trimming cost V 3 bases and J 4 bases; bases outside gene matches: 1. Germline V lookup: CDR1 SGHDN, CDR2 FVKESK. The receptor's source is a human donor with glioblastoma. The rearrangement uses TRBV14 and TRBJ1-2; 11 bases map to TRBD1. The sequencing here drew on blood, taken before dendritic cell vaccination. CDR3: CASSQGQGGYGYTF. CDR3 coding DNA: TGTGCCAGCAGCCAGGGACAGGGGGGCTATGGCTACACCTTC.